The entry below gives a single TCR beta chain sequence along with its context. Sequencing used immunoSEQ multiplex PCR; TCRdb keeps in-frame clones, though not all of them. The table shows approximately 240,000 clones, with 86% occurring only once. The sample belongs to a study of blood T cell repertoires in COVID-19. Germline CDR1 SGHRS, CDR2 YFSETQ. V shed 1 base and J 8 bases; nucleotides not matched to a gene: 4. The CDR3 covers 14 residues. This chain links TRBV5-1 with TRBJ1-4; TRBD1 matches at 8 bases. The clonotype was recovered from a young woman who had recovered from COVID-19. The specimen was peripheral blood. CDR3 coding DNA: TGCGCCAGCAGCTTGCAGGGGGCAGGCGAAAAACTGTTTTTT. Translation gives CASSLQGAGEKLFF.